This T cell receptor beta chain was recovered during a study of T cell clusters in autoimmune cytopenias. Notes on the study in general: Exclusive TRB clusters were around 2.9-fold more numerous in healthy donors than in active autoimmune hepatitis. TRB repertoire shifts in secondary cytopenia and chronic lymphocytic leukemia mostly reflected lymphoma, not autoimmunity.

Each sample's input was roughly 250 ng genomic DNA, some 38,000 genome equivalents. One tube held mixed TRB-A and TRB-B primer pools for touch-down PCR. From its re-call of the multiplex PCR reads, TCRdb lists each CDR3 protein once, without DNA. Its table records around 5,000 distinct CDR3 sequences. Of note for this clonotype: Its antigen remains unidentified.

CDR1 and CDR2 from the germline V gene are MNHEY and SMNVEV (reference sequence). The CDR3 loop spans 17 amino acids. These same data were also listed under a study on T cell repertoires in aging, cancer and after chemotherapy. Per that paper: The whole study produced a dataset of some 10 million TCR reads. In each cancer cohort, median generation probability increased across chemotherapy, suggesting thymic output rebounded.

The chain has TRBV27 and TRBJ1-1; TCRdb calls TRBD1, which cannot be checked without DNA. The source material was peripheral blood. This receptor was obtained from a human donor in good health. Here the CDR3 reads CASSLTYRGRLDTEAFF.